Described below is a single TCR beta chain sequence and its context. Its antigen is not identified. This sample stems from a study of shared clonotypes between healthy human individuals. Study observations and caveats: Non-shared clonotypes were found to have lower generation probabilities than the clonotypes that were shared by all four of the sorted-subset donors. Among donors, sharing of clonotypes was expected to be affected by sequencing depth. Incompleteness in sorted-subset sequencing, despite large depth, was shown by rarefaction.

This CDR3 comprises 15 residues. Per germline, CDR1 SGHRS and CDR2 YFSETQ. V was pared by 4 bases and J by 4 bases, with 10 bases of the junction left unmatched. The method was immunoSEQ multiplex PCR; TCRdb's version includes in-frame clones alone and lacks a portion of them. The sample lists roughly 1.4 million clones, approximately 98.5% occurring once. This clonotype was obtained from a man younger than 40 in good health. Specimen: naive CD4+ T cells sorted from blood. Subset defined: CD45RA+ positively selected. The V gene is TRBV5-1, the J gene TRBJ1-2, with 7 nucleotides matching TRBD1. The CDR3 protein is CASSRGTAQTYGYTF. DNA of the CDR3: TGCGCCAGCAGCCGCGGGACAGCTCAAACCTATGGCTACACCTTC.